This is a list of T cell receptor beta chains from one sample in a study of CD8 T cells in ankylosing spondylitis. TCRdb ran MiXCR on the 5' RACE reads and lists one entry per CDR3 protein. The data hold some 130,000 distinct CDR3 sequences, with 5.5% to 7.5% observed a single time. The sequencing input was blood, either unsorted or a sorted T cell fraction (not recorded which). These receptors all come from a female donor with ankylosing spondylitis or in good health (not recorded which). CDR3s include the opening cysteine and the closing phenylalanine or tryptophan. D genes are given only for firm matches. Expanded clones are given a class, and other clones once, few, many or no size at all.

v_gene	j_gene	abundance	d_gene	len	CDR3aa	CDR3nt
TRBV5-1	TRBJ1-3	many	TRBD1	17	CASSLTSGGLSGNTIYF	TGCGCCAGCAGCTTAACCTCAGGGGGCCTCTCTGGAAACACCATATATTTT
TRBV11-2	TRBJ1-1	many	.	14	CASSLRHMNTEAFF	TGTGCCAGCAGCTTACGACACATGAACACTGAAGCTTTCTTT
TRBV6-1	TRBJ2-1	many	.	14	CASSALFVYNEQFF	TGTGCCAGCAGTGCTTTATTTGTGTACAATGAGCAGTTCTTC
TRBV6-1	TRBJ1-3	many	TRBD1	15	CASSPQGARGNTIYF	TGTGCCAGCAGCCCACAGGGGGCGAGAGGAAACACCATATATTTT
TRBV5-1	TRBJ1-1	many	TRBD1	14	CASSTGEANTEAFF	TGCGCCAGCAGCACAGGGGAGGCGAACACTGAAGCTTTCTTT
TRBV7-6	TRBJ2-7	.	.	14	CASSLHPEAYEQYF	TGTGCCAGCAGCTTACATCCAGAAGCCTACGAGCAGTACTTC
TRBV27	TRBJ2-2	many	.	15	CASSPGVTNTGELFF	TGTGCCAGCAGTCCAGGGGTTACGAACACCGGGGAGCTGTTTTTT
TRBV19	TRBJ1-1	many	.	15	CASSEQGYEGTEAFF	TGTGCCAGTAGTGAGCAGGGATATGAAGGCACTGAAGCTTTCTTT
TRBV13	TRBJ1-4	few	.	13	CASSVGAPEKLFF	TGTGCCAGCAGCGTGGGAGCGCCTGAAAAACTGTTTTTT
TRBV7-1	TRBJ2-5	.	TRBD1	16	CASSYPQGAVRETQYF	TGTGCCAGCAGTTACCCACAGGGGGCGGTTCGGGAGACCCAGTACTTC
TRBV9	TRBJ1-2	.	TRBD1	13	CASSPGQGFGYTF	TGTGCCAGCAGCCCTGGACAGGGATTTGGCTACACCTTC
TRBV18	TRBJ1-1	.	.	12	CASGKELTEAFF	TGTGCCAGCGGGAAGGAACTCACTGAAGCTTTCTTT